The rows below give T cell receptor beta chains drawn from one sample of a study of graft-versus-host responses after intestinal transplantation. TCRdb's copy holds only in-frame clones and misses some; the assay was immunoSEQ multiplex PCR. The sample carries roughly 97,000 clones, 90% recorded once. Material: PBMCs, obtained about 450 days after intestinal transplant. These receptors were obtained from a human patient who received an intestinal transplant, so some T cells may come from the graft donor. Each CDR3 is given with its conserved first and last residue. The D gene is left open where the match is weak. For some rows the clone size is stated as once, few or many, or as a class when expanded; others skip it.

cdr3_length	clone_size	v_call	j_call	d_call	cdr3_aa	cdr3_nt
16	.	TRBV5-8	TRBJ2-7	TRBD1	CASSLGRQGATYEQYF	TGTGCCAGCAGCTTGGGCCGACAGGGGGCCACCTACGAGCAGTACTTC
14	.	TRBV4-1	TRBJ1-2	.	CASSQGGVGYGYTF	TGCGCCAGCAGCCAAGGTGGCGTTGGCTATGGCTACACCTTC
14	.	TRBV6-6	TRBJ1-2	.	CASSYGQENYGYTF	TGTGCCAGCAGTTACGGGCAGGAAAACTATGGCTACACCTTC
14	.	TRBV5-1	TRBJ2-3	.	CASTNTLTTDTQYF	TGCGCCAGCACTAACACCCTAACTACAGATACGCAGTATTTT
12	.	TRBV6-6	TRBJ2-7	.	CASSYRGYEQYF	TGTGCCAGCAGTTACCGGGGCTACGAGCAGTACTTC
14	once	TRBV9	TRBJ1-3	.	CASSVYYSGNTIYF	TGTGCCAGCAGCGTATACTACTCTGGAAACACCATATATTTT
15	.	TRBV19	TRBJ2-7	TRBD2	CASSIFAGGRGEQYF	TGTGCCAGTAGTATCTTCGCGGGGGGGCGTGGGGAGCAGTACTTC
13	few	TRBV7-8	TRBJ2-5	.	CASSAEYQETQYF	TGTGCCAGCAGCGCAGAGTACCAAGAGACCCAGTACTTC
15	.	TRBV5-1	TRBJ1-3	.	CASSFQGSSGNTIYF	TGCGCCAGCAGCTTCCAGGGGAGCTCTGGAAACACCATATATTTT
12	.	TRBV19	TRBJ1-1	.	CASKAGITEAFF	TGTGCCAGTAAGGCAGGGATCACTGAAGCTTTCTTT
15	.	TRBV7-9	TRBJ1-4	.	CASSLNSATNEKLFF	TGTGCCAGCAGCTTAAACAGCGCAACTAATGAAAAACTGTTTTTT
17	.	TRBV7-2	TRBJ1-3	.	CASSSNGAHSSGNTIYF	TGTGCCAGCAGCTCGAATGGGGCTCACAGCTCTGGAAACACCATATATTTT
15	.	TRBV6-6	TRBJ1-3	.	CASSFPRGGGNTIYF	TGTGCCAGCAGTTTCCCACGGGGTGGTGGAAACACCATATATTTT
13	.	TRBV6-4	TRBJ1-4	TRBD1	CASSPQGGEKLFF	TGTGCCAGCAGCCCACAGGGGGGTGAAAAACTGTTTTTT
14	.	TRBV12-5	TRBJ1-6	.	CASARGGIPSPLHF	TGTGCTAGTGCCCGAGGGGGGATCCCATCACCCCTCCACTTT
15	.	TRBV6-5	TRBJ1-5	.	CASSAVLGGNQPQHF	TGTGCCAGCAGTGCCGTCCTAGGGGGCAATCAGCCCCAGCATTTT
13	once	TRBV7-9	TRBJ2-2	.	CASSSRVSGELFF	TGTGCCAGCAGCTCCAGGGTTTCCGGGGAGCTGTTTTTT
16	.	TRBV4-1	TRBJ2-7	TRBD1	CASSQVTGQGSYEQYF	TGCGCCAGCAGCCAAGTCACCGGACAGGGGTCTTACGAGCAGTACTTC
13	.	TRBV9	TRBJ1-1	.	CASSVEGNTEAFF	TGTGCCAGCAGCGTAGAAGGGAACACTGAAGCTTTCTTT
11	once	TRBV20-1	TRBJ1-3	TRBD1	CSADRENTIYF	TGCAGTGCGGACAGGGAAAACACCATATATTTT
15	.	TRBV18	TRBJ2-5	TRBD1	CASSPPGQGIFTQYF	TGTGCCAGCTCACCACCGGGACAGGGTATTTTCACCCAGTACTTC
16	once	TRBV14	TRBJ2-3	.	CASSQTRDRLLDTQYF	TGTGCCAGCAGCCAAACCCGGGACCGCTTATTAGATACGCAGTATTTT
12	.	TRBV7-8	TRBJ2-5	.	CASSLVVGTQYF	TGTGCCAGCAGCTTAGTCGTTGGGACCCAGTACTTC
15	.	TRBV6-5	TRBJ2-7	TRBD1	CASSYRDRGGYEQYF	TGTGCCAGCAGTTATAGGGACAGGGGGGGCTACGAGCAGTACTTC
16	.	TRBV5-4	TRBJ1-1	.	CASSSPVEGSNTEAFF	TGTGCCAGCAGCTCCCCGGTCGAGGGGTCGAACACTGAAGCTTTCTTT
14	.	TRBV5-5	TRBJ2-3	.	CASSIMGLPDTQYF	TGTGCCAGCAGCATCATGGGACTCCCAGATACGCAGTATTTT
12	once	TRBV7-6	TRBJ2-2	TRBD2	CASNGGTGELFF	TGTGCCAGCAACGGGGGGACCGGGGAGCTGTTTTTT
18	once	TRBV10-3	TRBJ2-3	TRBD2	CAISGTGSGRGIDLTQYF	TGTGCCATCAGTGGGACGGGGTCTGGGCGGGGGATTGACCTCACGCAGTATTTT
15	.	TRBV7-6	TRBJ2-6	.	CASSLAGAGANVLTF	TGTGCCAGCAGCTTAGCGGGCGCTGGGGCCAACGTCCTGACTTTC
14	.	TRBV9	TRBJ1-1	.	CASSVDQGTTEAFF	TGTGCCAGCAGCGTCGATCAGGGGACTACTGAAGCTTTCTTT